Detailed here is one T cell receptor (beta chain). What it binds is not known. TCRB transcripts that were expressed got sequenced, as all of the isolated RNA had been reverse transcribed. Only in-frame clones appear in the TCRdb table, and some are missing; sequencing was by immunoSEQ multiplex PCR. The profile covers roughly 170,000 clones, with about 13% appearing a single time and approximately 0.64% taken by the ten largest. V was pared by 5 bases and J by 6 bases, with 6 bases of the junction left unmatched. The CDR3 totals 15 residues. The V gene's germline CDR1 is SEHNR and CDR2 FQNEAQ (reference sequence). These data originate in a study of beta chain features in type 1 diabetes. Study observations and caveats: A closer apparent resemblance between naive, central memory and Treg TCRB repertoires was seen in patients than in healthy donors. Moderate but significant shortening of TCRB CDR3s was recorded in all four CD4+ subsets from Type 1 diabetes patients.

Sequences were obtained from central memory CD4+ T cells from blood. The origin of this receptor is a woman aged 18-29 years in good health. The gene calls are TRBV7-9 and TRBJ2-3, with TRBD2 matching 12 bases. CDR3 residues: CASSGTSGLRDTQYF. CDR3 in DNA: TGTGCCAGCAGCGGGACTAGCGGGCTGAGGGATACGCAGTATTTT.